The next 25 T cell receptor beta chains were all read from a single sample in a study of blood T cell repertoires in COVID-19. The table came from immunoSEQ multiplex PCR; TCRdb's copy has only in-frame clones and leaves some out. The sample includes more than 300,000 clones, around 87% seen only once; the top ten take around 9.3%. The sequencing input was peripheral blood. The receptors here all came from a woman aged 25 to 45 with COVID-19, enrolled during active disease.

J is TRBJ1-5 and V is TRBV6-5; 11 positions agree with TRBD1. This CDR3 is 15 amino acids long. After removal of 4 bases from V and 6 bases from J, the junction contained 5 bases not matched to a gene. Germline V lookup: CDR1 MNHEY, CDR2 SVGAGI. The CDR3 coding sequence is TGTGCCAGCAGTTCCGGGACAGGGGGATTTCAGCCCCAGCATTTT. The encoded protein is CASSSGTGGFQPQHF.

The V gene is TRBV5-4, the J gene TRBJ1-2, with TRBD1 identical over 7 bases. J was trimmed by 2 bases and V by 7 bases; bases with no gene match: 5. CDR1 SGHNT and CDR2 YYREEE come from the germline V gene (reference sequence). This CDR3 is 13 amino acids long. Written as DNA, the CDR3 is TGTGCCAGCGCCGAGGGACAGAACTATGGCTACACCTTC. Residues: CASAEGQNYGYTF.

This clone was found a few times. The chain uses TRBV6-5 and TRBJ2-5; no definite D call. Between the trimmed V and J ends, which lost 5 bases and 5 bases, there was a span of 12 bases. CDR3 length: 13 residues. The V gene's germline CDR1 is MNHEY and CDR2 SVGAGI. The CDR3 region has the DNA TGTGCCAGCAGTACAGACAATTGGGAGACCCAGTACTTC. Translated, it gives CASSTDNWETQYF.

The V and J genes are TRBV10-3 and TRBJ1-6; D may be TRBD1 (6 bases). This CDR3 spans 14 amino acids. Looked up from germline, CDR1 is ENHRY and CDR2 is SYGVKD. V lost 6 bases and J 6 bases, leaving 12 bases between the germline ends. CDR3 DNA: TGTGCCATCAGGAGACAGGATCCTAATTCACCCCTCCACTTT. It yields the protein CAIRRQDPNSPLHF.

This chain uses TRBV4-3 with TRBJ2-7; 9 positions match TRBD1. The trim removed 1 base at V and 6 bases at J, leaving 4 bases unmatched. Germline V lookup: CDR1 LGHNA, CDR2 YSLEER. CDR3 length equals 14 residues. The CDR3 DNA follows: TGCGCCAGCAGCCAAGGGGGACAGGGAGGCGAGCAGTACTTC. Protein: CASSQGGQGGEQYF.

This chain connects TRBV9 to TRBJ2-1, with TRBD2 matching over 7 bases. This CDR3 has 15 residues. V lost 0 bases and J lost 1; bases outside the gene matches: 1. The germline CDR1 and CDR2 sequences are SGDLS and YYNGEE. This CDR3 is CASSVEGLSYNEQFF. As DNA, the CDR3 is TGTGCCAGCAGCGTAGAGGGACTATCCTACAATGAGCAGTTCTTC.

In nucleotides, the CDR3 is TGTGCCAGCAGCTTGGTCACGGTGAGCTCTGGAAACACCATATATTTT. It is translated as CASSLVTVSSGNTIYF. The chain is built from TRBV5-6 and TRBJ1-3; D unclear. The V gene's germline CDR1 is SGHDT and CDR2 YYEEEE. The CDR3 sequence is 16 residues long. With 0 bases removed from V and 0 bases from J, the gap between germline ends came to 10 bases.

V is TRBV5-5 and J is TRBJ1-5; 7 positions match TRBD1. This CDR3 contains 13 residues. Germline CDR1 is SGHKS and CDR2 is YYEKEE (reference sequence). V lost 4 bases and J lost 4; bases outside the gene matches: 2. DNA for the CDR3: TGTGCCAGCAGCAAGACAGGGAATCAGCCCCAGCATTTT. Residues: CASSKTGNQPQHF.

CDR3 loop: CAISEKRDTDTQYF. The CDR3 DNA reads as TGTGCCATCAGTGAAAAGCGGGACACAGATACGCAGTATTTT. This chain joins TRBV10-3 and TRBJ2-3; 7 nucleotides line up with TRBD2. Germline-derived CDR1 and CDR2 are ENHRY and SYGVKD. The CDR3 consists of 14 residues. The V segment lost 3 bases and the J segment 2 bases; nucleotides outside the gene matches: 2.

This rearrangement joins TRBV7-9 to TRBJ2-3, with D perhaps TRBD2 (6 bases). Germline V gene data show CDR1 as SEHNR and CDR2 as FQNEAQ (reference sequence). The length of the CDR3 is 16 residues. V dropped 0 bases and J dropped 5 bases, with 15 bases sitting between them. CDR3 in DNA: TGTGCCAGCAGCTTAGCGTTTCGCGGGACTGGAGATACGCAGTATTTT. Amino acid sequence: CASSLAFRGTGDTQYF.

This chain uses TRBV29-1 with TRBJ2-2; 8 bases match TRBD2. Germline CDR1 SQVTM, CDR2 ANQGSEA. V lost 0 bases, J lost 9 bases, and 6 bases stayed unmatched. The CDR3 runs 14 residues. The CDR3 sequence is CSVEETSGHRELFF. For the CDR3, the DNA is TGCAGCGTTGAAGAAACTAGCGGACACCGGGAGCTGTTTTTT.

The chain employs TRBV7-8 and TRBJ2-7; 9 positions agree with TRBD1. Germline loops: CDR1 SGHVS, CDR2 FQNEAQ. V lost 5 bases to trimming and J lost 2 bases; unmatched junction nucleotides: 7. CDR3 length equals 15 residues. The CDR3 bases are TGTGCCAGCAGCACCCGGGACAGGGCGGCCTACGAGCAGTACTTC. Protein sequence: CASSTRDRAAYEQYF.

This clone has only one observation. This chain uses TRBV2 with TRBJ2-7; weak D call: TRBD1 (5 bases). The CDR3 length is 15 residues. Germline V lookup: CDR1 SNHLY, CDR2 FYNNEI. V gave up 5 bases and J gave up 4 bases, with 18 bases separating them. The CDR3 is CASSPRARRGYEQYF. CDR3 bases: TGTGCCAGCAGTCCCCGGGCCCGAAGGGGATACGAGCAGTACTTC.

In nucleotides, the CDR3 is TGCGCCAGCAGCTTCGGCGGGGGGGCAAACTATAATTCACCCCTCCACTTT. It yields the protein CASSFGGGANYNSPLHF. The rearrangement links TRBV5-1 to TRBJ1-6, with D perhaps TRBD1 (6 bases). This CDR3 contains 17 residues. V was cut by 2 bases and J by 3 bases, with 15 bases left in between. Germline lookup yields CDR1 SGHRS and CDR2 YFSETQ.

A few counts support this clone. This chain links TRBV6-4 with TRBJ2-6, with TRBD2 matching 8 bases. Germline V gives CDR1 MRHNA, CDR2 SNTAGT. V lost 6 bases, J lost 3 bases, and 7 bases stayed unmatched. The CDR3 consists of 16 residues. The CDR3 sequence: CASSDGSGDGANVLTF. CDR3 nucleotide sequence: TGTGCCAGCAGCGACGGTAGCGGGGATGGGGCCAACGTCCTGACTTTC.

The V call is TRBV4-1, the J call TRBJ2-4; 10 positions agree with TRBD1. In germline, CDR1 is MGHRA, CDR2 YSYEKL. CDR3 length: 18 residues. The trim removed 6 bases at V and 0 bases at J, leaving 11 bases unmatched. In nucleotides, the CDR3 is TGCGCCAGCAGACTCTCCCGGGACAGGGGAATAGCCAAAAACATTCAGTACTTC. It translates to CASRLSRDRGIAKNIQYF.

Worth noting for this clone: A much larger clone is a single base away; this may be a read error. The chain links TRBV7-3 to TRBJ2-7, with TRBD2 matching over 14 bases. Germline V gene data show CDR1 as SGHTA and CDR2 as FQGTGA. V gave up 5 bases and J gave up 4 bases; unmatched junction bases: 4. CDR3 length: 15 residues. The DNA for the CDR3 is TGTGCCAGCAGCCTAGGGACTAGCGGGAGTTACGAGCAGTACTTC. It specifies CASSLGTSGSYEQYF. Together with reference TRBV7-3 and TRBJ2-7, the CDR3 gives the full variable domain: GAGVSQTPSNKVTEKGKYVELRCDPISGHTALYWYRQSLGQGPEFLIYFQGTGAADDSGLPNDRFFAVRPEGSVSTLKIQRTERGDSAVYLCASSLGTSGSYEQYFGPGTRLTVT.

This chain connects TRBV19 to TRBJ2-2, with TRBD1 matching 7 bases. Germline V gene sequence: CDR1 LNHDA, CDR2 SQIVND (reference sequence). With V trimmed by 2 bases and J by 6 bases, 0 bases remained unmatched. The CDR3 totals 13 residues. CDR3 residues: CASSIRGPGELFF. The CDR3 DNA is TGTGCCAGTAGTATAAGGGGGCCCGGGGAGCTGTTTTTT.

V is TRBV6-1 and J is TRBJ2-7; D is unresolved. The CDR3 is made up of 12 amino acids. Trimming pared 3 bases from V and 4 bases from J, leaving 7 bases between. Germline lookup yields CDR1 MNHNS and CDR2 SASEGT. The DNA of the CDR3 is TGTGCCAGCAGTGACCGTATTTACGAGCAGTACTTC. It is translated as CASSDRIYEQYF.

The chain uses TRBV5-1 and TRBJ2-1; 11 positions match TRBD2. The junction had 2 bases not matched to a gene; V was cut back by 2 bases and J by 4 bases. Per the germline V gene, CDR1 is SGHRS and CDR2 is YFSETQ. The length of the CDR3 is 15 residues. The DNA of the CDR3 is TGCGCCAGCAGCTTCGGGACTAGCGGATACAATGAGCAGTTCTTC. It translates to CASSFGTSGYNEQFF.

The rearrangement joins TRBV19 to TRBJ1-1; D is uncertain. The germline V gene encodes CDR1 LNHDA and CDR2 SQIVND (reference sequence). With 4 bases removed from V and 0 bases from J, the gap between germline ends came to 9 bases. CDR3 length equals 14 residues. The chain's CDR3 is CASSTGLLNTEAFF. The CDR3 bases are TGTGCCAGTAGTACAGGACTGTTGAACACTGAAGCTTTCTTT.

The CDR3 is CASSPDFLNEQFF. The CDR3 DNA sequence: TGTGCCAGCAGCCCGGACTTCCTTAATGAGCAGTTCTTC. The V and J genes are TRBV7-9 and TRBJ2-1; tentative D call: TRBD2 (5 bases). The CDR3 runs to 13 residues. V lost 5 bases and J 7 bases, leaving 12 bases between the germline ends. Germline-derived CDR1 and CDR2 are SEHNR and FQNEAQ (reference sequence).

The chain joins TRBV28 to TRBJ1-2, with TRBD1 matching 9 bases. Germline V gene data show CDR1 as MDHEN and CDR2 as SYDVKM. V lost 6 bases, J lost 7 bases, and 18 bases stayed unmatched. The CDR3 spans 17 residues. The CDR3 region is CASSPTGGTGFRAGYTF. Here the CDR3 DNA reads TGTGCCAGCAGCCCTACGGGGGGGACAGGGTTTCGGGCTGGCTACACCTTC.

This clone was found once. V and J are TRBV4-3 and TRBJ2-1; 7 bases fit TRBD2. CDR3 length: 16 residues. CDR1 and CDR2 from the germline V gene are LGHNA and YSLEER. V was pared by 3 bases and J by 5 bases, with 10 bases of the junction left unmatched. The CDR3 DNA reads as TGCGCCAGCAGCCAGGGAGGCGGGAGAAGCGACAATGAGCAGTTCTTC. Protein product: CASSQGGGRSDNEQFF.

The CDR3 region has the DNA TGCGCCAGCAGCCCCTCTCTGGGCACCACCTACGAGCAGTACTTC. This gives the protein CASSPSLGTTYEQYF. V usage is TRBV5-1 and J usage is TRBJ2-7; unclear D gene. V lost 4 bases and J lost 2, with 16 bases in between. The germline V gene encodes CDR1 SGHRS and CDR2 YFSETQ. The CDR3 runs 15 residues.